This T cell receptor beta chain appears in the sequencing data of a study of CD8+ T cells in alopecia areata. Study-wide background: Treated patients were given 5 to 10 mg oral tofacitinib twice daily. For 6 to 18 months, tofacitinib was taken, and 6 months off drug followed.

About this clone: The target antigen is unknown.

General observations from the study: Scalp sample sequencing also detects resident alphabeta T cells of normal skin. Scalp lesions, especially in alopecia totalis/universalis, had higher clonality than normal scalp.

This CDR3 contains 13 residues. The V and J ends lost 10 bases and 3 bases respectively, with 14 bases between them. Germline V CDR1 and CDR2: SNHLY, FYNNEI. RNA extraction was followed by reverse transcription into cDNA, which acted as the sequencing template. TCRdb keeps only in-frame clones here, not all; method: immunoSEQ multiplex PCR. The table lists about 130,000 clones, 58% of them singletons, with less than 5.5% in the top ten. This chain joins TRBV2 and TRBJ2-3, with TRBD1 as a possible D gene (6 bases). The receptor's source is a human donor with alopecia areata. The material sequenced was CD4+ T cells sorted from blood, taken at week 0. The CDR3 region is CATKQGWTDTQYF. CDR3 nucleotide sequence: TGTGCCACAAAACAGGGTTGGACAGATACGCAGTATTTT.